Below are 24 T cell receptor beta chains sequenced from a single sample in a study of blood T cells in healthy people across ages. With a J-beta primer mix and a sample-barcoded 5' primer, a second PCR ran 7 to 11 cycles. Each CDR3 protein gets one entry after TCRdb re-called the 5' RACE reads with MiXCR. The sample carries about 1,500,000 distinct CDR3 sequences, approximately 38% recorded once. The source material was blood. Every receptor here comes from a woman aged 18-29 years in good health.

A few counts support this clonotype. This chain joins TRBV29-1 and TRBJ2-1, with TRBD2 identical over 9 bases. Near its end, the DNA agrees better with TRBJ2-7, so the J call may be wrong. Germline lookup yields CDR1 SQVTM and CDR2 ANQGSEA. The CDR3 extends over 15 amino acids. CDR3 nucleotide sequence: TGCAGCGTTGACCCGGGACTAGCTTCCTACAATGAGCAGTACTTC. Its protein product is CSVDPGLASYNEQYF.

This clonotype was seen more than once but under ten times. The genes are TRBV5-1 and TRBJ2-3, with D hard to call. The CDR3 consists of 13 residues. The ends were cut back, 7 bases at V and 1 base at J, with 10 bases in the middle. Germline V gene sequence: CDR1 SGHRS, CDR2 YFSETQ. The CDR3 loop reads CASGRTRTDTQYF. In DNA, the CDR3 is TGCGCCAGCGGTCGAACACGCACAGATACGCAGTATTTT.

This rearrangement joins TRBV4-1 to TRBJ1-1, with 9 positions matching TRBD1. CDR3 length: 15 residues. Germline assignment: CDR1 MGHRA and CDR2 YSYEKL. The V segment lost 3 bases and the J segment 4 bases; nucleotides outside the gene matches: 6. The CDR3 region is CASSQPGTGITEAFF. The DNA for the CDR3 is TGCGCCAGCAGCCAGCCCGGGACAGGGATCACTGAAGCTTTCTTT.

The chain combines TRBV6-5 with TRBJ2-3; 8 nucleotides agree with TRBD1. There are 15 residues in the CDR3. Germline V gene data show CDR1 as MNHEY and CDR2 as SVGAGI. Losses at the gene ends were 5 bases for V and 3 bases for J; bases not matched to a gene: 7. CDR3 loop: CASSHQGATTDTQYF. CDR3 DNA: TGTGCCAGCAGTCATCAGGGGGCAACGACAGATACGCAGTATTTT.

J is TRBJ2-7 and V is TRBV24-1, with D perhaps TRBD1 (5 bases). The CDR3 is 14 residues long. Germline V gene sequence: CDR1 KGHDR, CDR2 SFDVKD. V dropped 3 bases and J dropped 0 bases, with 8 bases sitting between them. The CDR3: CATSDPTASYEQYF. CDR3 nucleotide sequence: TGTGCCACCAGTGATCCGACAGCCTCCTACGAGCAGTACTTC.

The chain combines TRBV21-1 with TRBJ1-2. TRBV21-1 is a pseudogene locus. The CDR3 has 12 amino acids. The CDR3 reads CASSKGPEGYTF. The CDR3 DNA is TGTGCCAGCAGCAAAGGGCCGGAGGGCTACACCTTC.

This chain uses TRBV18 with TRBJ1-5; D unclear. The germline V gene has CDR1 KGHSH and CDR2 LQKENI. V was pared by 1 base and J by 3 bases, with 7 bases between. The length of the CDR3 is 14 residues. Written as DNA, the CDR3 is TGTGCCAGCTCACCACAGGCTATCAATCAGCCCCAGCATTTT. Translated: CASSPQAINQPQHF.

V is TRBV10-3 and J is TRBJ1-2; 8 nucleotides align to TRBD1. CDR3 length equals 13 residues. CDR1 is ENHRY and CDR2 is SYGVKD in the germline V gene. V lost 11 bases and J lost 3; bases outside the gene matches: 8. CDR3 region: CAFADREDYGYTF. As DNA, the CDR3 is TGTGCCTTCGCGGACAGGGAAGACTATGGCTACACCTTC.

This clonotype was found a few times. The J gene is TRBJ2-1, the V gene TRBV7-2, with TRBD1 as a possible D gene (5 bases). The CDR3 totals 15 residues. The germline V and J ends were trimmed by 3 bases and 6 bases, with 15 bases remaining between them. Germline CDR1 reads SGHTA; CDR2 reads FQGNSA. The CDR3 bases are TGTGCCAGCAGCTTGGGGCCCCCCCTGGGCAATGAGCAGTTCTTC. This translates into CASSLGPPLGNEQFF.

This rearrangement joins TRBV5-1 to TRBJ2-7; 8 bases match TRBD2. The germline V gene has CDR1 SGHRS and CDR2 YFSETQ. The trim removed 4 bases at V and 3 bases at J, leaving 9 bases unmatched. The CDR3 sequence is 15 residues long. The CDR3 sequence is CASSRTSGAFYEQYF. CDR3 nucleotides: TGCGCCAGCAGCAGAACTAGCGGAGCCTTCTACGAGCAGTACTTC.

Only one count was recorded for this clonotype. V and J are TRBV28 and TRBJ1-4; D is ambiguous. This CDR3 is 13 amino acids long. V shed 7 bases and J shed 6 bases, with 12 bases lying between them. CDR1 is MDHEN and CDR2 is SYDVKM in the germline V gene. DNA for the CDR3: TGTGCCAGCATTCGTCCCGGGTATGAAAAACTGTTTTTT. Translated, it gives CASIRPGYEKLFF. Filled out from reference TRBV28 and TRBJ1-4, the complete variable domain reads DVKVTQSSRYLVKRTGEKVFLECVQDMDHENMFWYRQDPGLGLRLIYFSYDVKMKEKGDIPEGYSVSREKKERFSLILESASTNQTSMYLCASIRPGYEKLFFGSGTQLSVL.

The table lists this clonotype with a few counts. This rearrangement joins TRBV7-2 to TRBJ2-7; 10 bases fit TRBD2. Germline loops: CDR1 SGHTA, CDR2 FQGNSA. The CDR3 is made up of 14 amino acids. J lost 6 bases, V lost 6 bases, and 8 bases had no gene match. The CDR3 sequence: CASSLQREGPEQYF. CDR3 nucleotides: TGTGCCAGCAGTCTTCAGCGGGAGGGCCCCGAGCAGTACTTC.

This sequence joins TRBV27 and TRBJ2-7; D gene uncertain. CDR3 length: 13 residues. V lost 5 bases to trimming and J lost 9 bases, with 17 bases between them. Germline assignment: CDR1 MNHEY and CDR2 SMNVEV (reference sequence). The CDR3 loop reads CASSVWSEETQYF. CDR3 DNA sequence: TGTGCCAGCAGTGTATGGTCCGAGGAAACGCAGTACTTC.

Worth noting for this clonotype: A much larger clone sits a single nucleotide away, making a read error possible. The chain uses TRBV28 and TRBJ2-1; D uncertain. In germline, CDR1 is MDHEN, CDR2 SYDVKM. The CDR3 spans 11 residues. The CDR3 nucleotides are TGTGCCTGCAGCTCGGTAGGTGAGCAGTTCTTC. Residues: CACSSVGEQFF.

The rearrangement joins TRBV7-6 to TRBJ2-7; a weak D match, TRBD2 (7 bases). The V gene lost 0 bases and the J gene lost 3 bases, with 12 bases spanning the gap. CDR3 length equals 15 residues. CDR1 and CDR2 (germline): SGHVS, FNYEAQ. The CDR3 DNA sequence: TGTGCCAGCAGCTTAGCGAAGGGAGGGGGCTACGAGCAGTACTTC. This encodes CASSLAKGGGYEQYF.

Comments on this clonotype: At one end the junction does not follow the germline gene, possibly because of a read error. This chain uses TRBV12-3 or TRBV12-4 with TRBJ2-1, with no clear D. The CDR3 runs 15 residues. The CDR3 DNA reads TGTGTCAGCAGTTTTGGTCGACCGAACTACAATGAGCAGTTCTTC. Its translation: CVSSFGRPNYNEQFF.

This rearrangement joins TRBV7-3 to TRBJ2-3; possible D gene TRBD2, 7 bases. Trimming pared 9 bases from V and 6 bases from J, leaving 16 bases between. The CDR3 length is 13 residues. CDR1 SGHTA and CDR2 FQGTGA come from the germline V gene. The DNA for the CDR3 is TGTGCCAGTAGTACGGGGGGCCGGGATACGCAGTATTTT. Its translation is CASSTGGRDTQYF.

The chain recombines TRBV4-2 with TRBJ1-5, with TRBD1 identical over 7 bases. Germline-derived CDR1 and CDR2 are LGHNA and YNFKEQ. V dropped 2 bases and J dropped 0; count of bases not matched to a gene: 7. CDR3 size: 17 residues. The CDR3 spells CASSQSTGSRSNQPQHF. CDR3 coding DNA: TGTGCCAGCAGCCAATCGACAGGGAGTCGTAGCAATCAGCCCCAGCATTTT.

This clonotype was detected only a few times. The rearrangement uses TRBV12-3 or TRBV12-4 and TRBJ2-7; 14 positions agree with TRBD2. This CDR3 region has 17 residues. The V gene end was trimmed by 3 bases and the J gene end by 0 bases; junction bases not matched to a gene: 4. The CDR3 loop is CASSLGTSGGTSYEQYF. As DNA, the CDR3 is TGTGCCAGCAGTTTGGGGACTAGCGGGGGAACCTCCTACGAGCAGTACTTC.

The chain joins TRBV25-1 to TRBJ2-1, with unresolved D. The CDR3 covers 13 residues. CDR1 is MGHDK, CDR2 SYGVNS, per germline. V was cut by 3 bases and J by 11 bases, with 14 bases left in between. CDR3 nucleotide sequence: TGTGCCAGCAGTGATGATTACACCGCGAAGCAGTTCTTC. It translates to CASSDDYTAKQFF.

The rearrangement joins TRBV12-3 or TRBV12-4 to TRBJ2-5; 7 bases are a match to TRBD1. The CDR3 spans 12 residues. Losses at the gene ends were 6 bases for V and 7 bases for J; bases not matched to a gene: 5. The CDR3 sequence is CASRQGSGTQYF. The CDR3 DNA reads TGTGCCAGCAGACAGGGGAGCGGGACCCAGTACTTC.

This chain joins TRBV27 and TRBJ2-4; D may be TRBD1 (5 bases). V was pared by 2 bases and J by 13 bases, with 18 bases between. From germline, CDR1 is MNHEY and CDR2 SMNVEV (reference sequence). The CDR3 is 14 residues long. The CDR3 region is CASSLGAQAYGQYF. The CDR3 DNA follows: TGTGCCAGCAGTTTAGGGGCCCAGGCCTACGGGCAGTACTTC.

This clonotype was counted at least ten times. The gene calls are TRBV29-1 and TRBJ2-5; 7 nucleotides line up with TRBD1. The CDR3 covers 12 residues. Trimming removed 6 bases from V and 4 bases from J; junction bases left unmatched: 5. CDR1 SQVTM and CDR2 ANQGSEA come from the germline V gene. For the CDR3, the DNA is TGCAGCGTCACTACAGGGGCAGAGACCCAGTACTTC. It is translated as CSVTTGAETQYF. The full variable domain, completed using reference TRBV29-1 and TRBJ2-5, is SAVISQKPSRDICQRGTSLTIQCQVDSQVTMMFWYRQQPGQSLTLIATANQGSEATYESGFVIDKFPISRPNLTFSTLTVSNMSPEDSSIYLCSVTTGAETQYFGPGTRLLVL.

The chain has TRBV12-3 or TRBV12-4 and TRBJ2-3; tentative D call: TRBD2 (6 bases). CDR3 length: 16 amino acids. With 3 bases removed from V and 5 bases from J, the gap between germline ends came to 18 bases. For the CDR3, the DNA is TGTGCCAGCAGTTTTCCGGCAGCGGGCCTTGGAGATACGCAGTATTTT. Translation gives CASSFPAAGLGDTQYF.